Listed below are T cell receptor beta chains from one sample, sequenced in a study of T cell responses to AZD1222 COVID-19 vaccine. Generated by immunoSEQ multiplex PCR, the TCRdb table keeps only in-frame clones and is missing some. The sample lists about 130,000 clones; 80% to 90% were seen once. The sequencing here drew on peripheral blood, taken on day 0 of AZD1222 vaccination. The receptors derive from an adult in good health. Both conserved end residues are part of each CDR3. A D gene is named only where the DNA matches it firmly. The size entry is marked missing in some rows and otherwise reads once, few, many or a size class.

J: TRBJ1-2; size: .; V: TRBV9; D: .; DNA: TGTGCCAGCAGCGGGGTGGGACGGGCCTATGGCTACACCTTC; CDR3: CASSGVGRAYGYTF
J: TRBJ1-3; size: .; V: TRBV5-1; D: TRBD1; DNA: TGCGCCAGCAGCTTGGCGGGGGACAGGGTAAACACCATATATTTT; CDR3: CASSLAGDRVNTIYF
J: TRBJ1-1; size: .; V: TRBV12-3/TRBV12-4; D: TRBD1; DNA: TGTGCCAGCAGGGGACAGTTGAACACTGAAGCTTTCTTT; CDR3: CASRGQLNTEAFF
J: TRBJ1-1; size: .; V: TRBV18; D: TRBD1; DNA: TGTGCCAGCTCAATTTGGGACAGGGGGGGAACTGAAGCTTTCTTT; CDR3: CASSIWDRGGTEAFF
J: TRBJ2-7; size: .; V: TRBV3-1/TRBV3-2; D: .; DNA: TGTGCCAGCAGCCCACCGGGACGGGCCTACGAGCAGTACTTC; CDR3: CASSPPGRAYEQYF
J: TRBJ2-2; size: .; V: TRBV9; D: .; DNA: TGTGCCAGCAGCGTTGGGACAACAAACACCGGGGAGCTGTTTTTT; CDR3: CASSVGTTNTGELFF
J: TRBJ2-1; size: .; V: TRBV3-1/TRBV3-2; D: .; DNA: TGTGCCAGCAGCCTTGGCGCGGCAGACAATGAGCAGTTCTTC; CDR3: CASSLGAADNEQFF
J: TRBJ2-1; size: few; V: TRBV6-5; D: .; DNA: TGTGCCAGCAGTCTAGCGAGCAATGAGCAGTTCTTC; CDR3: CASSLASNEQFF
J: TRBJ2-5; size: .; V: TRBV3-1/TRBV3-2; D: .; DNA: TGTGCCAGCAGCCAAGTGGGACTTCTGGGGGGGACCCAGTACTTC; CDR3: CASSQVGLLGGTQYF
J: TRBJ2-7; size: few; V: TRBV7-3; D: .; DNA: TGTGCCAGCAGCCCGGGCCGACTCCGGGACGGGGGCACCGAGCAGTACTTC; CDR3: CASSPGRLRDGGTEQYF
J: TRBJ1-2; size: .; V: TRBV28; D: TRBD1; DNA: TGTGCCAGCACTGACAGGGGGCGGGGCTATGGCTACACCTTC; CDR3: CASTDRGRGYGYTF
J: TRBJ1-1; size: .; V: TRBV19; D: .; DNA: TGTGCCAGTAGTTCAGGACTACCTCTCACTGAAGCTTTCTTT; CDR3: CASSSGLPLTEAFF
J: TRBJ1-6; size: .; V: TRBV5-6; D: TRBD1; DNA: TGTGCCAGCAGCTTGGATGGGACAGATTATAATTCACCCCTCCACTTT; CDR3: CASSLDGTDYNSPLHF
J: TRBJ2-5; size: .; V: TRBV5-1; D: TRBD2; DNA: TGCGCCAGCAGCTCGGGACTAGCGGGCCCCCTTCGGGAGACCCAGTACTTC; CDR3: CASSSGLAGPLRETQYF
J: TRBJ2-3; size: .; V: TRBV7-9; D: .; DNA: TGTGCCAGCAGCTTAGATCCAGATACGCAGTATTTT; CDR3: CASSLDPDTQYF
J: TRBJ1-2; size: .; V: TRBV28; D: TRBD1; DNA: TGTGCCAGCAGGCCCACAGGGGTCTATGGCTACACCTTC; CDR3: CASRPTGVYGYTF
J: TRBJ2-2; size: once; V: TRBV5-1; D: .; DNA: TGCGCCAGCAGCTTGGCCGTAGCGAGCACCGGGGAGCTGTTTTTT; CDR3: CASSLAVASTGELFF
J: TRBJ1-5; size: .; V: TRBV5-1; D: .; DNA: TGCGCCAGCGGACTGGGCAATCAGCCCCAGCATTTT; CDR3: CASGLGNQPQHF
J: TRBJ2-7; size: once; V: TRBV5-5; D: .; DNA: TGTGCCAGCAGCTCGTCCCACAGCCACGAGCAGTACTTC; CDR3: CASSSSHSHEQYF
J: TRBJ1-1; size: .; V: TRBV5-1; D: .; DNA: TGCGCCAGCAGGTCGCAGACGAACACTGAAGCTTTCTTT; CDR3: CASRSQTNTEAFF
J: TRBJ2-3; size: .; V: TRBV19; D: .; DNA: TGTGCCAGTAGTCCAAGGACTAGCACAGATACGCAGTATTTT; CDR3: CASSPRTSTDTQYF
J: TRBJ2-7; size: .; V: TRBV3-1/TRBV3-2; D: .; DNA: TGTGCCAGCAGCCGCAGAAGGACGGTCTCCTACGAGCAGTACTTC; CDR3: CASSRRRTVSYEQYF
J: TRBJ2-7; size: .; V: TRBV2; D: .; DNA: TGTGCCAGCAGTGATGGGGCGGGGGCCTACTACGAGCAGTACTTC; CDR3: CASSDGAGAYYEQYF
J: TRBJ2-2; size: .; V: TRBV9; D: TRBD2; DNA: TGTGCCAGCAGCGTAGCCGGGAGGGCTACCGGGGAGCTGTTTTTT; CDR3: CASSVAGRATGELFF
J: TRBJ2-2; size: .; V: TRBV5-4; D: TRBD2; DNA: TGTGCCAGCAGCTTGGCGGGGGGGAAGCTGTTTTTT; CDR3: CASSLAGGKLFF
J: TRBJ2-7; size: .; V: TRBV12-5; D: .; DNA: TGTGCTAGTGGTTTGGTACTCAACAGGGAGACCTACGAGCAGTACTTC; CDR3: CASGLVLNRETYEQYF
J: TRBJ2-2; size: few; V: TRBV10-2; D: .; DNA: TGCGCCAGCAGGACATTACTAAGTGCGAACACCGGGGAGCTGTTTTTT; CDR3: CASRTLLSANTGELFF
J: TRBJ2-5; size: .; V: TRBV27; D: .; DNA: TGTGCCAGCAGTTTATGGGGGGCGGAGGAGACCCAGTACTTC; CDR3: CASSLWGAEETQYF
J: TRBJ2-2; size: .; V: TRBV5-1; D: .; DNA: TGCGCCAGCAGCTTGGGAGGCACCGGGGAGCTGTTTTTT; CDR3: CASSLGGTGELFF
J: TRBJ2-3; size: .; V: TRBV12-3/TRBV12-4; D: TRBD1; DNA: TGTGCCAGCAGCCCCGGGACAGGCTATCAGTATTTT; CDR3: CASSPGTGYQYF
J: TRBJ2-4; size: .; V: TRBV6-1; D: .; DNA: TGTGCCAGCAGTGAAATCGAGCGCCCAGTAAACATTCAGTACTTC; CDR3: CASSEIERPVNIQYF
J: TRBJ2-7; size: few; V: TRBV3-1/TRBV3-2; D: TRBD2; DNA: TGTGCCAGCAGCCCTCGGGGGGGAAGGGAGCAGTACTTC; CDR3: CASSPRGGREQYF
J: TRBJ1-1; size: .; V: TRBV27; D: .; DNA: TGTGCCAGCCACCCTCTTCTAGGGGCGGGCACTGAAGCTTTCTTT; CDR3: CASHPLLGAGTEAFF
J: TRBJ1-1; size: .; V: TRBV5-1; D: .; DNA: TGCGCCAGCAGCTGGGGGAACATGAACACTGAAGCTTTCTTT; CDR3: CASSWGNMNTEAFF
J: TRBJ2-2; size: .; V: TRBV14; D: .; DNA: TGTGCCAGCAGCGTAAAGCTGGGAACCGGGGAGCTGTTTTTT; CDR3: CASSVKLGTGELFF
J: TRBJ2-1; size: .; V: TRBV28; D: .; DNA: TGTGCCAGCCGAGCAGTGGGGTCCGTTTACAATGAGCAGTTCTTC; CDR3: CASRAVGSVYNEQFF
J: TRBJ2-7; size: once; V: TRBV5-6; D: .; DNA: TGTGCCAGCCACCGGGGGCCCGACTCCTTTACCTACGAGCAGTACTTC; CDR3: CASHRGPDSFTYEQYF
J: TRBJ2-3; size: .; V: TRBV19; D: .; DNA: TGTGCCAGTAGCGGCCTTGGCGCCGGCACAGATACGCAGTATTTT; CDR3: CASSGLGAGTDTQYF
J: TRBJ2-7; size: .; V: TRBV29-1; D: TRBD2; DNA: TGCAGCGTTGGGACGGGGGGGGCACGGGACGAGCAGTACTTC; CDR3: CSVGTGGARDEQYF
J: TRBJ1-2; size: .; V: TRBV7-2; D: TRBD1; DNA: TGTGCCAGCAGACAGACAGGGTTCTATGGCTACACCTTC; CDR3: CASRQTGFYGYTF
J: TRBJ2-1; size: .; V: TRBV7-2; D: TRBD2; DNA: TGTGCCAGCAGCTTTAGCGGGAGCATCTACAATGAGCAGTTCTTC; CDR3: CASSFSGSIYNEQFF
J: TRBJ2-3; size: .; V: TRBV20-1; D: .; DNA: TGCAGTGCTAGTCCCCAACAGGACACTAGCACAGATACGCAGTATTTT; CDR3: CSASPQQDTSTDTQYF
J: TRBJ1-4; size: .; V: TRBV5-1; D: TRBD1; DNA: TGCGCCAGCAGCTTCACAGGGGGCACTAATGAAAAACTGTTTTTT; CDR3: CASSFTGGTNEKLFF
J: TRBJ2-1; size: .; V: TRBV5-4; D: TRBD1; DNA: TGTGCCAGCAGCTTGGGCTCTGACAGGGGGATTTGGAATGAGCAGTTCTTC; CDR3: CASSLGSDRGIWNEQFF
J: TRBJ2-3; size: .; V: TRBV6-5; D: TRBD1; DNA: TGTGCCAGCAGCTCCTCGGACAGGGGCACAGATACGCAGTATTTT; CDR3: CASSSSDRGTDTQYF
J: TRBJ2-1; size: .; V: TRBV3-1/TRBV3-2; D: .; DNA: TGTGCCAGCAGCCAAGGTTTCCGGCCGCATGAGCAGTTCTTC; CDR3: CASSQGFRPHEQFF
J: TRBJ2-7; size: .; V: TRBV11-2; D: .; DNA: TGTGCCAGCTCCTCCTATCCGGGGGCGGGGCCCGAGCAGTACTTC; CDR3: CASSSYPGAGPEQYF
J: TRBJ2-7; size: .; V: TRBV28; D: .; DNA: TGTGCCAGCAGGACGGACGCCTACGAGCAGTACTTC; CDR3: CASRTDAYEQYF